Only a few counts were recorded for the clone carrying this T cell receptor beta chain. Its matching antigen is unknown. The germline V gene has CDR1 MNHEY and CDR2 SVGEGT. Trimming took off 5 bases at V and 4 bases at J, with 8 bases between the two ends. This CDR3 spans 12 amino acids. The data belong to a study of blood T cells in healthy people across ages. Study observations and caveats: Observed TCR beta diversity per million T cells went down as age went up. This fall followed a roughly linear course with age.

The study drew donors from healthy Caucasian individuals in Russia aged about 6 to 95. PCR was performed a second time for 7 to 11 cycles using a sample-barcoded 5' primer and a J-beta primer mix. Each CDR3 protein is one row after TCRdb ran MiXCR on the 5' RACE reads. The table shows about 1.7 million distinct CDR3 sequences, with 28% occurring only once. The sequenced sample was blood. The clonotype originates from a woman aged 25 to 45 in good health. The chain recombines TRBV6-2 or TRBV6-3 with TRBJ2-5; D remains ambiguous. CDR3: CASSDYRETQYF. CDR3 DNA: TGTGCCAGCAGTGATTATAGAGAGACCCAGTACTTC.